The rows below give T cell receptor beta chains drawn from one sample of a study of T-cell memory formation after mild COVID-19. Each CDR3 protein is one row after TCRdb ran MiXCR on the 5' RACE reads. The table lists about 430,000 distinct CDR3 sequences, more than 20% of them singletons. Sequenced material: PBMCs or a T cell subset sorted from them (not recorded which). Receptors were obtained from an adult woman who had mild COVID-19 (a few samples of this study predate the infection). Cell type and time point are not known. The CDR3 runs from the conserved cysteine through the conserved F or W. D genes are given only for firm matches. Clone size is given for some rows only: seen once, a few or many times, or a class if the clone is expanded.

>TRBJ2-7|TRBV4-1|TRBD1|NA
CASSYYRGYEQYF
TGCGCCAGCAGCTATTACAGGGGCTACGAGCAGTACTTC
>TRBJ2-7|TRBV7-9|NA|NA
CASSSPGRRGNYEQYF
TGTGCCAGCAGCTCTCCGGGACGCCGGGGAAACTACGAGCAGTACTTC
>TRBJ1-2|TRBV6-5|TRBD1|NA
CASSRGDRGRGGYTF
TGTGCCAGCAGTCGAGGCGACAGGGGGCGAGGTGGCTACACCTTC
>TRBJ2-1|TRBV4-3|NA|few
CASSQDLGGEQFF
TGCGCCAGCAGCCAAGACCTGGGGGGTGAGCAGTTCTTC
>TRBJ2-5|TRBV6-5|NA|NA
CASTGPGETQYF
TGTGCCAGCACGGGGCCCGGGGAGACCCAGTACTTC
>TRBJ2-1|TRBV11-2|NA|NA
CASSLTMELGYNEQFF
TGTGCCAGCAGCTTAACGATGGAGTTAGGGTACAATGAGCAGTTCTTC
>TRBJ2-3|TRBV4-2|TRBD2|NA
CASSPHREGAQYF
TGTGCCAGCAGCCCTCACCGGGAGGGTGCGCAGTATTTT
>TRBJ2-5|TRBV7-9|NA|few
CASSLADGYETQYF
TGTGCCAGCAGCTTAGCGGATGGGTATGAGACCCAGTACTTC
>TRBJ2-1|TRBV4-2|NA|few
CASSQGDANNEQFF
TGTGCCAGCAGCCAAGGGGACGCCAACAATGAGCAGTTCTTC
>TRBJ1-2|TRBV15|TRBD1|NA
CATSRPWKRTGGADYGYTF
TGTGCCACCAGCAGACCGTGGAAAAGGACAGGGGGCGCGGACTATGGCTACACCTTC
>TRBJ2-1|TRBV7-9|TRBD2|few
CASSFLAGRSNEQFF
TGTGCCAGCAGCTTCTTAGCGGGAAGGTCGAATGAGCAGTTCTTC
>TRBJ2-5|TRBV25-1|NA|NA
CASSEPSGETQYF
TGTGCCAGCAGTGAACCTTCTGGGGAGACCCAGTACTTC
>TRBJ1-1|TRBV7-2|NA|NA
CASSKGGKPAEAFF
TGTGCCAGCAGTAAGGGCGGCAAACCAGCTGAAGCTTTCTTT
>TRBJ2-1|TRBV5-1|NA|NA
CASRNNEQFF
TGCGCCAGCAGAAACAATGAGCAGTTCTTC
>TRBJ1-2|TRBV12-3/TRBV12-4|NA|many
CASSLIIDIPTGYTF
TGTGCCAGCAGTTTAATTATTGATATCCCCACGGGCTACACCTTC
>TRBJ1-1|TRBV6-6|TRBD1|NA
CASSYSGQGASEAFF
TGTGCCAGCAGTTACTCGGGACAGGGGGCGTCTGAAGCTTTCTTT
>TRBJ2-4|TRBV4-1|NA|many
CASSQESTGGIQYF
TGCGCCAGCAGCCAAGAGTCCACTGGGGGCATTCAGTACTTC
>TRBJ2-7|TRBV30|NA|few
CAWSYGLRTSSYEQYF
TGTGCCTGGAGTTACGGTCTACGGACAAGCTCCTACGAGCAGTACTTC
>TRBJ2-7|TRBV14|NA|NA
CASSSTYWDGSYEQYF
TGTGCCAGCAGCTCAACCTATTGGGACGGGTCCTACGAGCAGTACTTC
>TRBJ2-3|TRBV30|NA|NA
CAWDELWGTDTQYF
TGTGCCTGGGACGAACTATGGGGCACAGATACGCAGTATTTT
>TRBJ2-4|TRBV18|NA|NA
CASSITGGATKNIQYF
TGTGCCAGCTCAATCACGGGGGGCGCGACCAAAAACATTCAGTACTTC
>TRBJ1-4|TRBV5-1|NA|few
CASSLGQGGEKLFF
TGCGCCAGCAGCTTAGGCCAGGGTGGCGAAAAACTGTTTTTT
>TRBJ2-7|TRBV29-1|NA|NA
CSALGGNSVQYF
TGCAGCGCCCTGGGTGGAAACAGCGTCCAGTACTTC
>TRBJ2-1|TRBV7-3|TRBD2|few
CASSPTLMGAAGGGKQFF
TGTGCCAGCAGCCCCACCCTTATGGGGGCCGCGGGAGGTGGGAAGCAGTTCTTC
>TRBJ2-5|TRBV4-3|NA|NA
CASSQDHRTSAQYF
TGCGCCAGCAGCCAAGATCATCGGACGTCAGCCCAGTACTTC
>TRBJ1-5|TRBV6-5|NA|NA
CASSPFHNQPQHF
TGTGCCAGCAGCCCCTTCCACAATCAGCCCCAGCATTTT
>TRBJ1-1|TRBV7-9|TRBD1|NA
CASRGGQGALNTDTEAFF
TGTGCCAGCAGGGGTGGACAGGGGGCTTTGAATACGGACACTGAAGCTTTCTTT
>TRBJ2-7|TRBV4-3|NA|NA
CASSARRGGTGSYEQYF
TGCGCCAGCAGCGCGCGACGGGGGGGGACAGGGTCCTACGAGCAGTACTTC
>TRBJ2-7|TRBV7-9|NA|NA
CASSLARRTEQYF
TGTGCCAGCAGCTTAGCGCGGAGAACGGAGCAGTACTTC
>TRBJ2-7|TRBV5-5|NA|few
CASSSSRAYYEQYF
TGTGCCAGCAGCAGTTCAAGGGCGTACTACGAGCAGTACTTC
>TRBJ2-2|TRBV6-6|TRBD2|few
CASSLRLAGVLGSTGELFF
TGTGCCAGCAGTTTAAGACTAGCGGGAGTTTTGGGGAGCACCGGGGAGCTGTTTTTT
>TRBJ1-2|TRBV5-1|NA|NA
CASSFDTDGYTF
TGCGCCAGCAGCTTTGATACGGATGGCTACACCTTC
>TRBJ2-7|TRBV24-1|TRBD1|NA
CATSTGDYEQYF
TGTGCCACCTCGACAGGGGACTACGAGCAGTACTTC
>TRBJ1-2|TRBV29-1|NA|NA
CSVLTVYGYTF
TGCAGCGTTCTTACGGTCTATGGCTACACCTTC
>TRBJ2-7|TRBV10-3|TRBD1|few
CAISEVGGEEQYF
TGTGCCATCAGTGAGGTAGGGGGCGAAGAGCAGTACTTC
>TRBJ2-7|TRBV20-1|NA|NA
CSPQNLRAEQYF
TGCAGTCCCCAGAACCTCCGCGCCGAGCAGTACTTC
>TRBJ2-1|TRBV7-2|NA|many
CASSFSSYNEQFF
TGTGCCAGCAGCTTTAGTTCCTACAATGAGCAGTTCTTC
>TRBJ2-5|TRBV20-1|TRBD2|few
CSALPGLAGETQYF
TGCAGTGCTCTTCCGGGACTAGCGGGAGAGACCCAGTACTTC
>TRBJ1-1|TRBV9|NA|NA
CASSVAGVNTEAFF
TGTGCCAGCAGCGTAGCAGGGGTGAACACTGAAGCTTTCTTT
>TRBJ2-1|TRBV10-2|TRBD2|many
CASKSSGGVEQFF
TGCGCCAGCAAGTCTAGCGGGGGTGTTGAGCAGTTCTTC
>TRBJ2-7|TRBV30|TRBD1|NA
CAWIRDREEEQYF
TGTGCCTGGATCCGGGACAGGGAAGAGGAGCAGTACTTC
>TRBJ2-7|TRBV6-6|TRBD1|many
CASSYSWDRDYYEQYF
TGTGCCAGCAGTTACTCTTGGGACAGGGACTACTACGAGCAGTACTTC
>TRBJ2-7|TRBV3-1|NA|NA
CASSRISYEQYF
TGTGCCAGCAGCCGAATCTCCTACGAGCAGTACTTC
>TRBJ2-1|TRBV18|TRBD2|few
CASSPPGLGINNEQFF
TGTGCCAGCTCACCACCAGGACTAGGGATCAACAATGAGCAGTTCTTC
>TRBJ1-4|TRBV29-1|NA|NA
CSVGTDEKLFF
TGCAGCGTGGGGACCGATGAAAAACTGTTTTTT
>TRBJ1-1|TRBV6-6|NA|NA
CASSYPRETQGRVSEAFF
TGTGCCAGCAGTTACCCCCGTGAGACCCAGGGTAGGGTGTCTGAAGCTTTCTTT
>TRBJ2-7|TRBV11-2|NA|few
CASSPFPAGEQYF
TGTGCCAGCAGCCCATTTCCCGCGGGCGAGCAGTACTTC
>TRBJ1-5|TRBV6-2/TRBV6-3|TRBD1|NA
CASSRPTGVSNQPQHF
TGTGCCAGCAGCCGGCCGACAGGGGTGAGCAATCAGCCCCAGCATTTT
>TRBJ1-5|TRBV20-1|NA|few
CSAMSRGGSYSNQPQHF
TGCAGTGCTATGAGCAGGGGAGGGTCCTATAGCAATCAGCCCCAGCATTTT